These T cell receptor beta chains were read from a single sample in a study of CD4+ T cells in melanoma. TCRdb's table, derived via immunoSEQ multiplex PCR, lists solely in-frame clones and lacks some. Counted here are almost 15,000 clones, 60% to 80% occurring once; the ten biggest clones make up about 15%. Source material: cells from a culture (not recorded whether cultured in vitro). The receptors were sampled from a human donor with melanoma. The CDR3 runs from the conserved cysteine through the conserved F or W. The D gene is left open where the match is weak. Some rows mark clone size as missing; the rest say once, few, many or name a class of expanded clone.

J: TRBJ2-7; V: TRBV6-1; size: NA; D: TRBD1; length: 15; DNA: TGTGCCAGCACGGCCCCCGGGACAGGGGATGCCAAGCAGTACTTC; CDR3: CASTAPGTGDAKQYF
J: TRBJ1-5; V: TRBV10-2; size: medium-sized; D: NA; length: 13; DNA: TGCGCCAGCAGCTCAGGAGAGGGGCAGCCCCAGCATTTT; CDR3: CASSSGEGQPQHF
J: TRBJ1-1; V: TRBV11-2; size: few; D: NA; length: 16; DNA: TGTGCCAGCAGCCTAGGGACGGTCCTCATGAACACTGAAGCTTTCTTT; CDR3: CASSLGTVLMNTEAFF
J: TRBJ2-2; V: TRBV7-9; size: NA; D: TRBD2; length: 14; DNA: TGTGCCAGCAGCCTGGGACTAGCGGCCGGGGAGCTGTTTTTT; CDR3: CASSLGLAAGELFF
J: TRBJ2-6; V: TRBV7-8; size: once; D: NA; length: 15; DNA: TGTGCCAGCAGTCCCGGGGGTTCTGGGGCCAACGTCCTGACTTTC; CDR3: CASSPGGSGANVLTF
J: TRBJ1-6; V: TRBV5-1; size: NA; D: TRBD1; length: 16; DNA: TGCGCCAGCAGCTCACGACCGGGACAGGGAGGATCACCCCTCCACTTT; CDR3: CASSSRPGQGGSPLHF
J: TRBJ2-7; V: TRBV7-6; size: NA; D: NA; length: 15; DNA: TGTGCCAGCAGCCCTCGGTGGAAGGGTGGATACGAGCAGTACTTC; CDR3: CASSPRWKGGYEQYF
J: TRBJ1-2; V: TRBV5-1; size: NA; D: TRBD1; length: 14; DNA: TGCGCCAGCAGCCTACGGGACAGGGGAGATGGCTACACCTTC; CDR3: CASSLRDRGDGYTF
J: TRBJ1-1; V: TRBV6-6; size: NA; D: NA; length: 12; DNA: TGTGCCAGCAGTTGGGACGCCACTGAAGCTTTCTTT; CDR3: CASSWDATEAFF
J: TRBJ2-3; V: TRBV5-8; size: once; D: NA; length: 12; DNA: TGTGCCAGCACCCCTAGGTTGGGGACGCAGTATTTT; CDR3: CASTPRLGTQYF
J: TRBJ1-5; V: TRBV7-2; size: NA; D: NA; length: 14; DNA: TGTGCCAGCAGCTTAGTCGGTGGGAATCAGCCCCAGCATTTT; CDR3: CASSLVGGNQPQHF
J: TRBJ1-1; V: TRBV5-4; size: NA; D: NA; length: 14; DNA: TGTGCCAGCAGCTTGGCCCGGGGTGTCCCTGAAGCTTTCTTT; CDR3: CASSLARGVPEAFF
J: TRBJ2-1; V: TRBV10-1; size: NA; D: NA; length: 14; DNA: TGCGCCAGCAGTGTTGGGGGATCCTACAATGAGCAGTTCTTC; CDR3: CASSVGGSYNEQFF
J: TRBJ2-2; V: TRBV6-5; size: NA; D: TRBD2; length: 16; DNA: TGTGCCAGCAGTTACGGTTACCGGGGGGGGGCCGGGGAGCTGTTTTTT; CDR3: CASSYGYRGGAGELFF
J: TRBJ1-5; V: TRBV7-6; size: NA; D: TRBD1; length: 15; DNA: TGTGCCAGCAGCTTAGGACAGGGGGCGCATCAGCCCCAGCATTTT; CDR3: CASSLGQGAHQPQHF
J: TRBJ2-1; V: TRBV7-9; size: NA; D: TRBD2; length: 16; DNA: TGTGCCAGCAGCTTGGGGGGGAGGCTCTCCTACAATGAGCAGTTCTTC; CDR3: CASSLGGRLSYNEQFF